Listed below are T cell receptor beta chains from one sample, sequenced in a study of T-cell reconstitution after alpha-beta-depleted transplantation in children. Via MiXCR, TCRdb re-called the PCR reads, giving one row per CDR3 protein. The data show fewer than 350,000 distinct CDR3 sequences, around a tenth seen once. Sequencing used peripheral blood, obtained 180 days after TCRalphabeta/CD19-depleted stem cell transplant. These receptors originate from a male patient between 2 and 15 years old who had a stem cell transplant for chronic granulomatous disease, so the T cells may come from the graft donor. Both conserved end residues are part of each CDR3. A D gene is named only where the DNA matches it firmly. Not all rows give a size; the values are once, few, many and, for expanded clones, a class.

v_gene	j_gene	abundance	d_gene	CDR3aa	CDR3nt
TRBV20-1	TRBJ1-5	many	TRBD1	CSARGTGQPQHF	TGCAGTGCTAGAGGGACAGGTCAGCCCCAGCATTTT
TRBV3-1	TRBJ1-6	NA	NA	CASSQDTGNSPLHF	TGTGCCAGCAGCCAAGATACGGGGAATTCACCCCTCCACTTT
TRBV27	TRBJ2-3	many	TRBD2	CASSPRPLLAGGPDTQYF	TGTGCCAGCAGTCCCCGTCCCCTACTAGCGGGAGGGCCGGATACGCAGTATTTT
TRBV7-9	TRBJ2-1	many	TRBD1	CASSPGQGAPNEQFF	TGTGCCAGCAGCCCGGGACAGGGGGCGCCCAATGAGCAGTTCTTC
TRBV7-9	TRBJ2-1	many	TRBD2	CASSHGTMERRDEQFF	TGTGCCAGCAGCCATGGGACTATGGAGAGGAGGGATGAGCAGTTCTTC
TRBV12-3/TRBV12-4	TRBJ1-6	few	NA	CASSFRVVYNSPLHF	TGTGCCAGCAGTTTCAGGGTCGTATATAATTCACCCCTCCACTTT
TRBV18	TRBJ1-3	many	NA	CASSPPGEIGSGNTIYF	TGTGCCAGCTCACCACCGGGGGAGATAGGCTCTGGAAACACCATATATTTT
TRBV4-2	TRBJ2-7	many	NA	CASSQEVGYEQYF	TGTGCCAGCAGCCAAGAAGTTGGGTACGAGCAGTACTTC
TRBV12-3/TRBV12-4	TRBJ2-7	many	NA	CASSHLGTNYEQYF	TGTGCCAGCAGCCACCTCGGGACAAACTACGAGCAGTACTTC
TRBV7-2	TRBJ1-3	many	NA	CASSSQGRSGNTIYF	TGTGCCAGCAGCTCACAGGGAAGGTCTGGAAACACCATATATTTT
TRBV12-3/TRBV12-4	TRBJ2-3	many	NA	CASSSRGAVDTQYF	TGTGCCAGCAGTTCACGGGGGGCCGTAGATACGCAGTATTTT